Given below is one TCR beta chain in context. TCRdb's copy holds only in-frame clones and misses some; the assay was immunoSEQ multiplex PCR. This table holds 170,000 or so clones, approximately 85% found once. The data were taken from a study of blood T cell repertoires in COVID-19. Trimming took 4 bases from V and 10 from J; bases not matched to a gene: 7. Germline V gives CDR1 SGHTA, CDR2 FQGNSA. This CDR3 region has 14 residues. Cohort 3 donors were reported recovered after two negative PCRs, clearance, or symptom resolution. The clonotype was recovered from a middle-aged man who had recovered from COVID-19. The chain combines TRBV7-2 with TRBJ1-6, with TRBD1 matching 7 bases. Sequences were obtained from PBMCs or T cells enriched from blood (not recorded which). The CDR3 nucleotides are TGTGCCAGCAGCTATCGACAGGGTTGGTCACCCCTCCACTTT. Protein product: CASSYRQGWSPLHF.